Listed below are T cell receptor beta chains from one sample, sequenced in a study of identical twins. TCRdb reprocessed the 5' RACE reads with MiXCR, giving one entry per CDR3 protein. This sample has 500,000 to 650,000 distinct CDR3 sequences, with about a fifth found just once. These data also featured in a second study, about yellow fever vaccine responses in identical twins.

Sequencing was performed on CD4+ T cells sorted from blood. The source is a woman under 30 in good health. Each CDR3 is given with its conserved first and last residue. A D gene is named only where the DNA matches it firmly. Size tells how often a clone was seen (once, few, many) or the class of an expanded clone, and some rows leave it out.

v_gene: TRBV29-1
d_gene: .
abundance: .
j_gene: TRBJ2-5
CDR3aa: CSVQTRAQETQYF
CDR3nt: TGCAGCGTCCAAACCAGGGCCCAAGAGACCCAGTACTTC

v_gene: TRBV2
d_gene: .
abundance: once
j_gene: TRBJ2-2
CDR3aa: CASIPGVSFTGELFF
CDR3nt: TGTGCCAGCATTCCAGGGGTGTCGTTCACCGGGGAGCTGTTTTTT

v_gene: TRBV7-9
d_gene: .
abundance: .
j_gene: TRBJ2-6
CDR3aa: CASSLAGDGANVLTF
CDR3nt: TGTGCCAGCAGCTTGGCAGGGGATGGGGCCAACGTCCTGACTTTC

v_gene: TRBV6-1
d_gene: TRBD2
abundance: .
j_gene: TRBJ2-2
CDR3aa: CASSEWDSGSTGELFF
CDR3nt: TGTGCCAGCAGTGAATGGGATAGCGGGAGTACCGGGGAGCTGTTTTTT

v_gene: TRBV11-1
d_gene: .
abundance: .
j_gene: TRBJ2-5
CDR3aa: CASSQREGGRETQYF
CDR3nt: TGTGCCAGCAGCCAACGAGAGGGGGGCCGAGAGACCCAGTACTTC

v_gene: TRBV24-1
d_gene: TRBD1
abundance: .
j_gene: TRBJ2-3
CDR3aa: CATSDLDRGLKDTQYF
CDR3nt: TGTGCCACCAGTGATCTGGACAGGGGGCTTAAAGATACGCAGTATTTT

v_gene: TRBV29-1
d_gene: TRBD2
abundance: .
j_gene: TRBJ2-1
CDR3aa: CSVEEAAGGPYNEQFF
CDR3nt: TGCAGCGTTGAAGAAGCGGCGGGAGGGCCGTACAATGAGCAGTTCTTC

v_gene: TRBV19
d_gene: .
abundance: .
j_gene: TRBJ2-6
CDR3aa: CASSIAGRSSGANVLTF
CDR3nt: TGTGCCAGTAGTATAGCGGGAAGAAGCTCTGGGGCCAACGTCCTGACTTTC

v_gene: TRBV10-3
d_gene: TRBD1
abundance: .
j_gene: TRBJ2-2
CDR3aa: CAISTGTGVPGELFF
CDR3nt: TGTGCCATCAGTACCGGGACAGGGGTACCCGGGGAGCTGTTTTTT

v_gene: TRBV5-1
d_gene: .
abundance: .
j_gene: TRBJ2-4
CDR3aa: CASTVGGGNIQYF
CDR3nt: TGCGCCAGCACCGTCGGAGGGGGAAACATTCAGTACTTC

v_gene: TRBV12-3/TRBV12-4
d_gene: .
abundance: few
j_gene: TRBJ2-5
CDR3aa: CASSSGWPKETQYF
CDR3nt: TGTGCCAGCAGCAGCGGCTGGCCGAAGGAGACCCAGTACTTC

v_gene: TRBV5-6
d_gene: TRBD2
abundance: few
j_gene: TRBJ2-1
CDR3aa: CASRRGGVGGSYNEQFF
CDR3nt: TGTGCCAGCAGAAGGGGAGGGGTCGGGGGCTCCTACAATGAGCAGTTCTTC

v_gene: TRBV5-1
d_gene: TRBD2
abundance: many
j_gene: TRBJ2-7
CDR3aa: CASSSGLVVYEQYF
CDR3nt: TGCGCCAGCAGCTCGGGACTAGTAGTTTACGAGCAGTACTTC

v_gene: TRBV5-8
d_gene: .
abundance: .
j_gene: TRBJ2-1
CDR3aa: CASSFTNNEQFF
CDR3nt: TGTGCCAGCAGCTTTACAAACAATGAGCAGTTCTTC

v_gene: TRBV20-1
d_gene: TRBD2
abundance: .
j_gene: TRBJ2-3
CDR3aa: CSARPPAGVVVDTQYF
CDR3nt: TGCAGTGCTAGACCTCCAGCGGGAGTCGTTGTAGATACGCAGTATTTT

v_gene: TRBV14
d_gene: .
abundance: .
j_gene: TRBJ2-2
CDR3aa: CASSQDGGGGGPTGELFF
CDR3nt: TGTGCCAGCAGCCAAGATGGGGGTGGAGGCGGGCCCACCGGGGAGCTGTTTTTT

v_gene: TRBV7-9
d_gene: .
abundance: few
j_gene: TRBJ2-7
CDR3aa: CASSLNQGEQYF
CDR3nt: TGTGCCAGCAGCTTAAACCAGGGCGAGCAGTACTTC

v_gene: TRBV5-1
d_gene: .
abundance: many
j_gene: TRBJ2-1
CDR3aa: CASSLGPGSNEQFF
CDR3nt: TGCGCCAGCAGCTTGGGTCCGGGGAGCAATGAGCAGTTCTTC

v_gene: TRBV5-1
d_gene: .
abundance: .
j_gene: TRBJ2-3
CDR3aa: CVPRRHFGRRKDTQYF
CDR3nt: TGCGTCCCCCGTCGACATTTTGGGAGAAGGAAGGATACGCAGTATTTT

v_gene: TRBV12-3/TRBV12-4
d_gene: .
abundance: .
j_gene: TRBJ2-1
CDR3aa: CASNTVGRAIYNEQFF
CDR3nt: TGTGCCAGCAATACAGTGGGGCGAGCGATTTACAATGAGCAGTTCTTC

v_gene: TRBV7-9
d_gene: .
abundance: .
j_gene: TRBJ2-5
CDR3aa: CASSFRGVGPETQYF
CDR3nt: TGTGCCAGCAGCTTTCGCGGGGTTGGGCCAGAGACCCAGTACTTC

v_gene: TRBV12-3/TRBV12-4
d_gene: .
abundance: .
j_gene: TRBJ2-7
CDR3aa: CASSPRPYYEQYF
CDR3nt: TGTGCCAGCAGTCCCAGACCATACTACGAGCAGTACTTC

v_gene: TRBV18
d_gene: .
abundance: .
j_gene: TRBJ2-5
CDR3aa: CASSRLEQETQYF
CDR3nt: TGTGCCAGCTCAAGACTAGAACAAGAGACCCAGTACTTC

v_gene: TRBV7-8
d_gene: .
abundance: .
j_gene: TRBJ1-5
CDR3aa: CASSHGGDNNQPQHF
CDR3nt: TGTGCCAGCAGCCACGGAGGGGATAACAATCAGCCCCAGCATTTT

v_gene: TRBV24-1
d_gene: TRBD2
abundance: few
j_gene: TRBJ2-3
CDR3aa: CATSDLVGTSGASTDTQYF
CDR3nt: TGTGCCACCAGTGATTTGGTGGGGACTAGCGGAGCTAGCACAGATACGCAGTATTTT

v_gene: TRBV29-1
d_gene: TRBD1
abundance: few
j_gene: TRBJ2-7
CDR3aa: CSVVGQGATSPYEQYF
CDR3nt: TGCAGCGTTGTCGGACAGGGGGCTACATCCCCCTACGAGCAGTACTTC

v_gene: TRBV12-3/TRBV12-4
d_gene: .
abundance: few
j_gene: TRBJ2-1
CDR3aa: CASSLGASYNEQFF
CDR3nt: TGTGCCAGCAGTTTGGGGGCTTCCTACAATGAGCAGTTCTTC

v_gene: TRBV5-1
d_gene: TRBD2
abundance: .
j_gene: TRBJ2-1
CDR3aa: CASSWSGRADNEQFF
CDR3nt: TGCGCCAGCAGCTGGTCGGGGAGGGCCGACAATGAGCAGTTCTTC

v_gene: TRBV3-1
d_gene: .
abundance: few
j_gene: TRBJ2-1
CDR3aa: CASSQVEEQFF
CDR3nt: TGTGCCAGCAGCCAAGTTGAAGAGCAGTTCTTC

v_gene: TRBV20-1
d_gene: .
abundance: .
j_gene: TRBJ2-5
CDR3aa: CSVTLRETQYF
CDR3nt: TGCAGTGTGACTCTCAGAGAGACCCAGTACTTC

v_gene: TRBV24-1
d_gene: TRBD2
abundance: few
j_gene: TRBJ2-3
CDR3aa: CATSDFQRGGGDTQYF
CDR3nt: TGTGCCACCAGTGATTTTCAGCGGGGCGGAGGAGATACGCAGTATTTT

v_gene: TRBV20-1
d_gene: TRBD2
abundance: once
j_gene: TRBJ2-7
CDR3aa: CSASAVAGSSYEQYF
CDR3nt: TGCAGTGCTAGCGCGGTAGCGGGTAGCTCCTACGAGCAGTACTTC

v_gene: TRBV7-3
d_gene: TRBD1
abundance: few
j_gene: TRBJ1-2
CDR3aa: CASSLMGQGYTF
CDR3nt: TGTGCCAGCAGCTTAATGGGACAGGGCTACACCTTC

v_gene: TRBV6-1
d_gene: TRBD1
abundance: .
j_gene: TRBJ1-1
CDR3aa: CASSTSTGSKAEAFF
CDR3nt: TGTGCCAGCAGCACCTCGACAGGGTCTAAGGCTGAAGCTTTCTTT

v_gene: TRBV24-1
d_gene: TRBD2
abundance: .
j_gene: TRBJ2-3
CDR3aa: CAPTGAGGTDTQYF
CDR3nt: TGTGCCCCCACCGGCGCGGGAGGCACAGATACGCAGTATTTT

v_gene: TRBV4-1
d_gene: .
abundance: few
j_gene: TRBJ1-4
CDR3aa: CASSQQARSTNEKLFF
CDR3nt: TGCGCCAGCAGCCAGCAAGCCAGGTCAACTAATGAAAAACTGTTTTTT

v_gene: TRBV5-5
d_gene: .
abundance: few
j_gene: TRBJ1-5
CDR3aa: CASSTGFDSNQPQHF
CDR3nt: TGTGCCAGCAGCACCGGCTTTGATAGCAATCAGCCCCAGCATTTT

v_gene: TRBV20-1
d_gene: TRBD2
abundance: .
j_gene: TRBJ2-1
CDR3aa: CSAQGLAGEERNEQFF
CDR3nt: TGCAGTGCCCAGGGACTAGCGGGTGAGGAGAGGAATGAGCAGTTCTTC

v_gene: TRBV2
d_gene: .
abundance: few
j_gene: TRBJ1-5
CDR3aa: CASTEESTSNQPQHF
CDR3nt: TGTGCCAGCACCGAGGAAAGCACCAGCAATCAGCCCCAGCATTTT

v_gene: TRBV7-2
d_gene: .
abundance: .
j_gene: TRBJ2-3
CDR3aa: CASSLASHTQYF
CDR3nt: TGTGCCAGCAGCTTAGCCTCCCATACGCAGTATTTT

v_gene: TRBV25-1
d_gene: TRBD1
abundance: .
j_gene: TRBJ2-1
CDR3aa: CASSGPGQPSYNEQFF
CDR3nt: TGTGCCAGCAGTGGGCCGGGACAGCCCTCCTACAATGAGCAGTTCTTC

v_gene: TRBV6-5
d_gene: .
abundance: .
j_gene: TRBJ2-7
CDR3aa: CASSYSWTFFSQEQYF
CDR3nt: TGTGCCAGCAGTTACTCCTGGACATTTTTTAGCCAAGAGCAGTACTTC

v_gene: TRBV6-1
d_gene: .
abundance: .
j_gene: TRBJ2-7
CDR3aa: CASNERQVYEQYF
CDR3nt: TGTGCCAGTAATGAGCGGCAGGTCTACGAGCAGTACTTC

v_gene: TRBV20-1
d_gene: .
abundance: few
j_gene: TRBJ2-5
CDR3aa: CSASRGWEETQYF
CDR3nt: TGCAGTGCTTCGCGGGGATGGGAGGAGACCCAGTACTTC

v_gene: TRBV20-1
d_gene: .
abundance: .
j_gene: TRBJ2-1
CDR3aa: CSATRVELRKDNEQFF
CDR3nt: TGCAGTGCTACGAGGGTGGAACTTCGAAAGGACAATGAGCAGTTCTTC

v_gene: TRBV6-1
d_gene: .
abundance: few
j_gene: TRBJ1-5
CDR3aa: CASSGGTAFLAQHF
CDR3nt: TGTGCCAGCAGTGGTGGGACCGCGTTCTTAGCCCAGCATTTT

v_gene: TRBV10-3
d_gene: TRBD1
abundance: .
j_gene: TRBJ1-4
CDR3aa: CAISATGVNEKLFF
CDR3nt: TGTGCCATCAGTGCGACAGGGGTTAATGAAAAACTGTTTTTT

v_gene: TRBV3-1
d_gene: .
abundance: few
j_gene: TRBJ2-5
CDR3aa: CASSQEQRNQETQYF
CDR3nt: TGTGCCAGCAGCCAAGAACAGCGGAACCAAGAGACCCAGTACTTC

v_gene: TRBV20-1
d_gene: .
abundance: few
j_gene: TRBJ2-7
CDR3aa: CSARVLLGAYEQYF
CDR3nt: TGCAGTGCTCGAGTCCTTCTGGGGGCCTACGAGCAGTACTTC

v_gene: TRBV28
d_gene: TRBD2
abundance: .
j_gene: TRBJ2-1
CDR3aa: CASSRPSGANEQFF
CDR3nt: TGTGCCAGCAGTCGGCCTAGCGGGGCCAATGAGCAGTTCTTC

v_gene: TRBV4-2
d_gene: .
abundance: .
j_gene: TRBJ2-4
CDR3aa: CASSQAAAPENIQYF
CDR3nt: TGTGCCAGCAGCCAAGCCGCGGCGCCAGAAAACATTCAGTACTTC

v_gene: TRBV7-9
d_gene: TRBD1
abundance: few
j_gene: TRBJ1-1
CDR3aa: CASSLGLTGGNTEAFF
CDR3nt: TGTGCCAGCAGCTTAGGACTCACAGGGGGGAACACTGAAGCTTTCTTT

v_gene: TRBV7-9
d_gene: .
abundance: .
j_gene: TRBJ2-1
CDR3aa: CASSSPGSNEQFF
CDR3nt: TGTGCCAGCAGCTCCCCGGGGTCCAATGAGCAGTTCTTC

v_gene: TRBV12-3/TRBV12-4
d_gene: .
abundance: .
j_gene: TRBJ1-1
CDR3aa: CASRLRVNTEAFF
CDR3nt: TGTGCCAGCAGGTTACGGGTGAACACTGAAGCTTTCTTT

v_gene: TRBV5-6
d_gene: .
abundance: few
j_gene: TRBJ2-3
CDR3aa: CASSSDSSDYGNTQYF
CDR3nt: TGTGCCAGCAGCTCCGATTCCAGCGATTACGGGAATACGCAGTATTTT

v_gene: TRBV11-2
d_gene: .
abundance: .
j_gene: TRBJ2-3
CDR3aa: CASSSEEGSTDTQYF
CDR3nt: TGTGCCAGCAGCTCTGAGGAGGGGAGCACAGATACGCAGTATTTT

v_gene: TRBV7-8
d_gene: .
abundance: few
j_gene: TRBJ1-2
CDR3aa: CASSLELGVAHGYTF
CDR3nt: TGTGCCAGCAGCTTAGAGCTCGGCGTTGCCCATGGCTACACCTTC

v_gene: TRBV4-1
d_gene: .
abundance: .
j_gene: TRBJ2-2
CDR3aa: CASSLSVNTGELFF
CDR3nt: TGCGCCAGCAGCCTGTCGGTGAACACCGGGGAGCTGTTTTTT